This T cell receptor (beta chain) stems from a study of cytomegalovirus exposure and HLA in healthy donors. The PCR ran on 60 Vbeta and 13 Jbeta primers. Method: immunoSEQ multiplex PCR; TCRdb's copy keeps in-frame clones and lacks some. This table holds about 130,000 clones, 80% found once. CDR3 size: 12 residues. Trimming stripped 4 bases from V and 9 bases from J, with 10 bases between. The germline V gene has CDR1 SGHAT and CDR2 FQNNGV. Material: PBMCs. This clonotype originated in a man aged 30-40 years in good health. The chain joins TRBV11-2 to TRBJ2-1; tentatively, D is TRBD2 (6 bases). The CDR3 DNA follows: TGTGCCAGCAGCTCCCCGGGACTTGAGCAGTTCTTC. Translated, it gives CASSSPGLEQFF.